This TCR beta chain emerged from a study of blood T cell repertoires in COVID-19. The CDR3 extends over 17 amino acids. V gave up 4 bases and J gave up 2 bases; unmatched junction bases: 9. CDR1 and CDR2 (germline): SGHAT, FQNNGV. The repertoire was sequenced with immunoSEQ multiplex PCR; TCRdb's copy has only in-frame clones and lacks some. The sample has 85,000 to 110,000 clones; 89% are singletons. The material sequenced was peripheral blood. This TCR was recovered from a woman aged 55-70 years with acute or convalescent COVID-19. The J gene is TRBJ2-1, the V gene TRBV11-2; 9 bases match TRBD2. The CDR3 loop is CASSSGGLARPYNEQFF. The DNA of the CDR3 is TGTGCCAGCAGCTCCGGCGGACTAGCGCGACCCTACAATGAGCAGTTCTTC.